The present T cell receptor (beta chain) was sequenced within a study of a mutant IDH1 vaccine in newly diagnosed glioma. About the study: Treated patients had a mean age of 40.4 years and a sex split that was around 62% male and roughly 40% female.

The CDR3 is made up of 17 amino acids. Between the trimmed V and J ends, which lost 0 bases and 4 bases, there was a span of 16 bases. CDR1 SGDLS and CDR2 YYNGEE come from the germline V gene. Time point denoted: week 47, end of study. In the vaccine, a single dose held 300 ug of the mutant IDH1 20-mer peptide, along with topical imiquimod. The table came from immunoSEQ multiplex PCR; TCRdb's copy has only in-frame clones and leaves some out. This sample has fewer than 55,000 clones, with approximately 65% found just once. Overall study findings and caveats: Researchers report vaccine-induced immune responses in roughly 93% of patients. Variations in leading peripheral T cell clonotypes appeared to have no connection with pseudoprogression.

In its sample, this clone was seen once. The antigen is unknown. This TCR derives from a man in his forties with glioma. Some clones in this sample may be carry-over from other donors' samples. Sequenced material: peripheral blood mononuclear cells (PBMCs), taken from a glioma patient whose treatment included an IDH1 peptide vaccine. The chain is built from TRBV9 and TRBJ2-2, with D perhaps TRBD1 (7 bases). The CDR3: CASSVAGGTATTGELFF. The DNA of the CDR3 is TGTGCCAGCAGCGTAGCTGGGGGGACAGCAACCACCGGGGAGCTGTTTTTT.